This T cell receptor beta chain appears in the sequencing data of a study of identical twins. cDNA molecules carried unique molecular identifiers, and template switching added a universal primer site. TCRdb reprocessed the 5' RACE reads with MiXCR, giving one entry per CDR3 protein. The sample yields some 320,000 distinct CDR3 sequences, roughly an eighth seen once. The CDR3 loop spans 12 amino acids. V was cut by 8 bases and J by 3 bases, with 10 bases left in between. CDR1 and CDR2 (germline): MNHNY, SVGAGI (reference sequence). These data were also filed under a second study, of yellow fever vaccine responses in identical twins.

Sequencing was performed on CD8+ T cells sorted from blood. This TCR was recovered from a woman between 18 and 29 years old in good health. The genes are TRBV6-6 and TRBJ1-2, with D perhaps TRBD1 (6 bases). CDR3 sequence: CASGGMDYGYTF. CDR3 DNA: TGTGCCAGCGGGGGCATGGACTATGGCTACACCTTC.